Shown below are 20 T cell receptor beta chains from a single sample sequenced in a study of blood T cells in healthy people across ages (dated by TCRdb to between 2015 and 2017). Preparation of the library involved 5' RACE. A second PCR of roughly 6 to 11 cycles was run with a J-beta primer mix and a sample-barcoded 5' primer. TCRdb trimmed the raw reads at Q25, called clones with MiXCR and kept productive beta chains. Each entry merges the rows of one CDR3 protein and shows their most common DNA and genes. This sample has 1.8 million or so distinct CDR3 sequences in its table, and about two fifths of those were observed once. Clones ranked in the top ten supply about 23% of the sample. The specimen sequenced was blood. The receptor set was obtained from a human donor in good health.

The rearrangement links TRBV7-8 to TRBJ2-5; D might be TRBD2 (5 bases). CDR1 and CDR2 from the germline V gene are SGHVS and FQNEAQ. The CDR3 runs 15 residues. Trimming cost V 1 base and J 5 bases, with 14 bases left between them. CDR3 amino acids: CASSLEGLAMETQYF. Written as DNA, the CDR3 is TGTGCCAGCAGCTTAGAGGGTCTAGCTATGGAGACCCAGTACTTC.

This chain uses TRBV12-3 or TRBV12-4 with TRBJ2-1; no reliable D call. Between the trimmed V and J ends, which lost 4 bases and 8 bases, there was a span of 9 bases. This CDR3 comprises 12 residues. The CDR3: CASSYTEHEQFF. CDR3 nucleotides: TGTGCCAGCAGTTACACAGAACATGAGCAGTTCTTC.

A word on this clonotype: In this CDR3 the conserved last residue, phenylalanine or tryptophan, is missing, so a read error is likely. The chain joins TRBV7-3 to TRBJ2-7, with a possible D match to TRBD2 (6 bases). The J call is doubtful: the DNA matches TRBJ2-5 better. Per germline, CDR1 SGHTA and CDR2 FQGTGA. The length of the CDR3 is 13 residues. In DNA, the CDR3 is TGTGCCAGCGGGAGGCAGGGACAAGAGACCCAGTACTGC. The encoded protein is CASGRQGQETQYC.

There are many counts of this clonotype. The V call is TRBV20-1, the J call TRBJ1-2; TRBD1 matches at 12 bases. Looked up from germline, CDR1 is DFQATT and CDR2 is SNEGSKA (reference sequence). Germline trimming cut 2 bases from V and 6 bases from J; bases unmatched to any gene: 7. The CDR3 loop spans 15 amino acids. The CDR3 is CSARQPRDRGHGYTF. CDR3 DNA: TGCAGTGCTAGACAGCCCCGGGACAGGGGGCATGGCTACACCTTC.

The rearrangement uses TRBV11-3 and TRBJ2-1; D uncertain. The CDR3 spans 14 residues. Per germline, CDR1 SGHNT and CDR2 YENEEA. V gave up 2 bases and J gave up 7 bases, with 12 bases separating them. For the CDR3, the DNA is TGTGCCAGCAGCTTAAGGAGCCTAGGGAATGAGCAGTTCTTC. Protein product: CASSLRSLGNEQFF.

This clonotype was detected only a few times. At one end the junction does not follow the germline gene, possibly because of a read error. V and J are TRBV7-7 and TRBJ2-1; either TRBD1 or TRBD2 may fit D (5 bases each). The CDR3 extends over 15 amino acids. Germline V gene data show CDR1 as SSHAT and CDR2 as FNYEAQ (reference sequence). DNA of the CDR3: TGTGCTAGCAGCACTGGGGCGGAGGCACGGTATGAGCAGTTCTTC. Translated, it gives CASSTGAEARYEQFF.

This clonotype was found a few times. V is TRBV12-3 or TRBV12-4 and J is TRBJ2-7; the match to TRBD1 covers 11 bases. CDR3 length: 15 amino acids. Losses at the gene ends were 6 bases for V and 6 bases for J; bases not matched to a gene: 10. The CDR3 sequence is CASRRTGGAFREQYF. The DNA for the CDR3 is TGTGCCAGCAGACGGACAGGGGGCGCTTTCCGCGAGCAGTACTTC.

The V gene is TRBV12-3 or TRBV12-4, the J gene TRBJ2-4; maybe TRBD1 (5 bases). The J call may not be correct, given that the DNA end is closer to TRBJ2-7. The CDR3 consists of 15 residues. The CDR3 loop is CASSPLKLGRGEQYF. The DNA of the CDR3 is TGTGCCAGCAGCCCCCTGAAGCTGGGAAGGGGCGAGCAGTACTTC.

Notes on this clonotype: A read error is possible here, since a much larger clone lies one base away. This chain uses TRBV7-9 with TRBJ2-1; tentatively, D is TRBD2 (5 bases). The end of the DNA fits TRBJ2-7 better, so the J call may be wrong. The CDR3 totals 14 residues. CDR1 is SEHNR, CDR2 FQNEAQ, per germline (reference sequence). Here the CDR3 reads CASSPYQEVDEQYF. The CDR3 coding sequence is TGTGCCAGCAGCCCCTACCAGGAGGTGGATGAGCAGTACTTC.

This rearrangement joins TRBV19 to TRBJ2-7, with D hard to call. Germline V gene sequence: CDR1 LNHDA, CDR2 SQIVND (reference sequence). There are 12 residues in the CDR3. V was trimmed by 6 bases and J by 3 bases, leaving 9 bases between them. The CDR3 nucleotides read TGTGCCAGTAGCAAACACAGCTACGAGCAGTACTTC. Its translation: CASSKHSYEQYF.

The chain couples TRBV7-9 to TRBJ2-3; 7 bases line up with TRBD1. CDR1 and CDR2 (germline): SEHNR, FQNEAQ (reference sequence). The CDR3 covers 15 residues. Germline trimming cut 1 base from V and 2 bases from J; bases unmatched to any gene: 3. For the CDR3, the DNA is TGTGCCAGCAGCTTAGTCCAGGGGGACACAGATACGCAGTATTTT. Protein sequence: CASSLVQGDTDTQYF.

The chain uses TRBV20-1 and TRBJ2-7; 9 nucleotides align to TRBD2. Germline lookup yields CDR1 DFQATT and CDR2 SNEGSKA (reference sequence). The CDR3 extends over 15 amino acids. Losses at the gene ends were 0 bases for V and 1 base for J; bases not matched to a gene: 4. The CDR3 spells CSARDKAGGSYEQYF. The CDR3 nucleotides are TGCAGTGCTAGAGATAAAGCGGGGGGTTCCTACGAGCAGTACTTC.

Here the CDR3 reads CASSPPVQHSTDTQYF. In DNA, the CDR3 is TGTGCCAGCTCACCACCGGTTCAGCATAGCACAGATACGCAGTATTTT. The rearrangement links TRBV18 to TRBJ2-3; D unresolved. Between the trimmed V and J ends, which lost 0 bases and 0 bases, there was a span of 10 bases. The CDR3 spans 16 residues. CDR1 and CDR2 (germline): KGHSH, LQKENI.

The DNA for the CDR3 is TGTGCCAGCACCATCGACGGGAGCTCCTACAATGAGCAGTTCTTC. Amino acids: CASTIDGSSYNEQFF. The chain employs TRBV7-2 and TRBJ2-1; D may be TRBD2 (6 bases). Germline assignment: CDR1 SGHTA and CDR2 FQGNSA. The length of the CDR3 is 15 residues. Trimming cost V 7 bases and J 0 bases, with 13 bases left between them.

V and J are TRBV7-8 and TRBJ1-4; perhaps TRBD1 as D (5 bases). The ends were cut back, 5 bases at V and 5 bases at J, with 15 bases in the middle. The CDR3 has 15 amino acids. Germline loops: CDR1 SGHVS, CDR2 FQNEAQ. CDR3 coding DNA: TGTGCCAGCAGCGGGCCGGGACGGATGAATGAAAAACTGTTTTTT. Protein: CASSGPGRMNEKLFF.

The chain uses TRBV5-5 and TRBJ2-1, with D perhaps TRBD2 (6 bases). The V gene lost 0 bases and the J gene lost 10 bases, with 20 bases spanning the gap. The CDR3 extends over 16 amino acids. Germline values: CDR1 SGHKS, CDR2 YYEKEE (reference sequence). CDR3 sequence: CASSLGGNPPSYEQFF. The CDR3 DNA sequence: TGTGCCAGCAGCTTGGGCGGGAATCCTCCCTCCTACGAGCAGTTCTTC.

The V and J genes are TRBV7-2 and TRBJ1-2; 11 bases match TRBD1. CDR1 and CDR2 from the germline V gene are SGHTA and FQGNSA. V was pared by 3 bases and J by 9 bases, with 12 bases of the junction left unmatched. This CDR3 has 16 residues. CDR3 DNA: TGTGCCAGCAGCTTCCTCATGACCGGGACAGGGGGTTGCTACACCTTC. This translates into CASSFLMTGTGGCYTF.

This clonotype was picked up a small number of times. The chain joins TRBV5-5 to TRBJ1-2; no clear D. The V end was cut by 4 bases, the J end by 4 bases, with 11 bases between. From germline, CDR1 is SGHKS and CDR2 YYEKEE (reference sequence). The CDR3 runs to 13 residues. The CDR3 is CASSPSTPYGYTF. CDR3 DNA sequence: TGTGCCAGCAGCCCAAGTACCCCCTATGGCTACACCTTC.

This clonotype was seen a few times. The J gene is TRBJ2-5, the V gene TRBV5-4, with D possibly being TRBD2 (5 bases). Trimming pared 0 bases from V and 6 bases from J, leaving 6 bases between. CDR1 SGHNT and CDR2 YYREEE come from the germline V gene (reference sequence). CDR3 length: 12 residues. CDR3 sequence: CASSLDGKTQYF. In nucleotides, the CDR3 is TGTGCCAGCAGCTTGGACGGGAAGACCCAGTACTTC.

The CDR3 protein is CASSWSPGTDSYTF. In nucleotides, the CDR3 is TGTGCCAGCAGCTGGAGTCCCGGGACAGACAGCTACACCTTC. The V gene is TRBV7-2, the J gene TRBJ1-2, with TRBD1 identical over 7 bases. The CDR3 is 14 residues long. From germline, CDR1 is SGHTA and CDR2 FQGNSA. The trim removed 4 bases at V and 9 bases at J, leaving 11 bases unmatched.